The sequence of this T cell receptor (beta chain) was determined in a study of blood T cell repertoires in COVID-19. Per the original data handling: It was from reference gene primer amplification that nucleated cell counts were estimated. Data came from immunoSEQ multiplex PCR; TCRdb stores just in-frame clones and leaves some out. V, J and clone size were drawn from that table, and D and trimming were deduced from the DNA. The table shows about 83,000 clones, with about nine tenths occurring only once. There are 13 residues in the CDR3. The germline CDR1 and CDR2 sequences are LNHDA and SQIVND (reference sequence). The germline V and J ends were trimmed by 5 bases and 4 bases, with 11 bases remaining between them.

The sample was peripheral blood. The sequence came from a woman of 80 years or more with active or convalescent COVID-19. This rearrangement joins TRBV19 to TRBJ1-2; a possible D gene is TRBD1 (5 bases). For the CDR3, the DNA is TGTGCCAGTAGTCTACGACAGCCCTATGGCTACACCTTC. It specifies CASSLRQPYGYTF. Complete variable domain (other parts from reference TRBV19 and TRBJ1-2): DGGITQSPKYLFRKEGQNVTLSCEQNLNHDAMYWYRQDPGQGLRLIYYSQIVNDFQKGDIAEGYSVSREKKESFPLTVTSAQKNPTAFYLCASSLRQPYGYTFGSGTRLTVV.